This is a list of T cell receptor beta chains from one sample in a study of blood T cell repertoires in COVID-19. Clones were sequenced by immunoSEQ multiplex PCR, and TCRdb holds only the in-frame ones, with some missing. The sample shows tens of thousands of clones, 88% of them seen only once. What was sequenced was peripheral blood. The receptors stem from a woman aged 80 or over with acute or convalescent COVID-19. The CDR3 runs from the conserved cysteine through the conserved F or W. Fields, in order: clone size, J gene, V gene, D gene, CDR3 DNA, CDR3 protein. D genes are given only for firm matches. For some rows the clone size is stated as once, few or many, or as a class when expanded; others skip it.

clone size: -; J gene: TRBJ2-6; V gene: TRBV7-8; D gene: -; CDR3 DNA: TGTGCCAGCAGCCGAGGAGGGGGCAGTGGGGCCAACGTCCTGACTTTC; CDR3 protein: CASSRGGGSGANVLTF
clone size: -; J gene: TRBJ1-1; V gene: TRBV12-3/TRBV12-4; D gene: -; CDR3 DNA: TGTGCCAGCAGTTTAGCTGGAGGGGAAGCTTTCTTT; CDR3 protein: CASSLAGGEAFF
clone size: -; J gene: TRBJ2-7; V gene: TRBV20-1; D gene: -; CDR3 DNA: TGCAGTGCTGGCCACGTCCACGAGCAGTACTTC; CDR3 protein: CSAGHVHEQYF
clone size: -; J gene: TRBJ1-6; V gene: TRBV19; D gene: TRBD1; CDR3 DNA: TGTGCCAGTAGTGGGACAGGAGTTTCACCCCTCCACTTT; CDR3 protein: CASSGTGVSPLHF
clone size: -; J gene: TRBJ2-2; V gene: TRBV7-9; D gene: TRBD2; CDR3 DNA: TGTGCCAGCAGCGATCTCCCGGGACTAGCGGGAGTCACCGGGGAGCTGTTTTTT; CDR3 protein: CASSDLPGLAGVTGELFF
clone size: -; J gene: TRBJ1-1; V gene: TRBV10-2; D gene: TRBD1; CDR3 DNA: TGCGCCAGCAAGGGGCGACAGGGAAGGGAAGCTTTCTTT; CDR3 protein: CASKGRQGREAFF
clone size: -; J gene: TRBJ2-5; V gene: TRBV7-2; D gene: -; CDR3 DNA: TGTGCCAGCAGCTTAGGGGGGACTCTACAAGAGACCCAGTACTTC; CDR3 protein: CASSLGGTLQETQYF
clone size: few; J gene: TRBJ2-1; V gene: TRBV30; D gene: -; CDR3 DNA: TGTGCCTGGAGTGTTGGCGGGACCACTCCCTACAATGAGCAGTTCTTC; CDR3 protein: CAWSVGGTTPYNEQFF
clone size: -; J gene: TRBJ1-1; V gene: TRBV7-6; D gene: TRBD1; CDR3 DNA: TGTGCCAGCAGCTTCTTACCACCGGGACAGGGGGTATACACTGAAGCTTTCTTT; CDR3 protein: CASSFLPPGQGVYTEAFF
clone size: -; J gene: TRBJ1-1; V gene: TRBV14; D gene: -; CDR3 DNA: TGTGCCAGCAGTGTAGGCCAGGGCACTGAAGCTTTCTTT; CDR3 protein: CASSVGQGTEAFF
clone size: once; J gene: TRBJ2-7; V gene: TRBV5-1; D gene: TRBD1; CDR3 DNA: TGCGCCAGCAGCTTGAACACCGGGACAGGGGCCAAGAACTCCTACGAGCAGTACTTC; CDR3 protein: CASSLNTGTGAKNSYEQYF
clone size: -; J gene: TRBJ2-2; V gene: TRBV9; D gene: -; CDR3 DNA: TGTGCCAGCAGCGTAAGGTCAGGGGACACCGGGGAGCTGTTTTTT; CDR3 protein: CASSVRSGDTGELFF
clone size: -; J gene: TRBJ2-7; V gene: TRBV5-6; D gene: TRBD1; CDR3 DNA: TGTGCCAGCAGCCCCAGGGGGTCAGGCGAGCAGTACTTC; CDR3 protein: CASSPRGSGEQYF
clone size: -; J gene: TRBJ1-5; V gene: TRBV10-3; D gene: -; CDR3 DNA: TGTGCCATCAGTGAGTCCGTCGGGGGGGCCCTCGGCAATCAGCCCCAGCATTTT; CDR3 protein: CAISESVGGALGNQPQHF
clone size: -; J gene: TRBJ1-1; V gene: TRBV3-1/TRBV3-2; D gene: -; CDR3 DNA: TGTGCCAGCAGCCAAAGGGGGTTAGGGAACACTGAAGCTTTCTTT; CDR3 protein: CASSQRGLGNTEAFF
clone size: once; J gene: TRBJ2-7; V gene: TRBV18; D gene: -; CDR3 DNA: TGTGCCAGCTCACCACGGGGGGACGAGCAGTACTTC; CDR3 protein: CASSPRGDEQYF
clone size: few; J gene: TRBJ1-2; V gene: TRBV29-1; D gene: -; CDR3 DNA: TGCAGCGTAGGGGGACAAAAATCTGGGGGCTACACCTTC; CDR3 protein: CSVGGQKSGGYTF
clone size: -; J gene: TRBJ1-1; V gene: TRBV30; D gene: -; CDR3 DNA: TGTGCCTGGAGTGAGGCAGGGATAAGTGAAGCTTTCTTT; CDR3 protein: CAWSEAGISEAFF
clone size: once; J gene: TRBJ2-1; V gene: TRBV11-2; D gene: TRBD2; CDR3 DNA: TGTGCCAGCAGCTCCACTCCGGGACTAGCGGGGTACAATGAGCAGTTCTTC; CDR3 protein: CASSSTPGLAGYNEQFF
clone size: -; J gene: TRBJ2-7; V gene: TRBV6-1; D gene: -; CDR3 DNA: TGTGCCAGCAAGGGGGATGGCTACGAGCAGTACTTC; CDR3 protein: CASKGDGYEQYF
clone size: -; J gene: TRBJ1-5; V gene: TRBV12-5; D gene: -; CDR3 DNA: TGTGCTAGTGGTTTGTTTACGGGTTATCAGCCCCAGCATTTT; CDR3 protein: CASGLFTGYQPQHF
clone size: -; J gene: TRBJ1-4; V gene: TRBV28; D gene: -; CDR3 DNA: TGTGCCAGCAGAAGTTCAGGGGCCACCCCCCAAAAGAAACTGTTTTTT; CDR3 protein: CASRSSGATPQKKLFF
clone size: -; J gene: TRBJ1-3; V gene: TRBV9; D gene: TRBD1; CDR3 DNA: TGTGCCAGCAGCGTAGACGGGACAGTTGGAAACACCATATATTTT; CDR3 protein: CASSVDGTVGNTIYF
clone size: -; J gene: TRBJ1-6; V gene: TRBV19; D gene: -; CDR3 DNA: TGTGCCAGTTACGGCCAGGGGAATTCACCCCTCCACTTT; CDR3 protein: CASYGQGNSPLHF
clone size: -; J gene: TRBJ1-4; V gene: TRBV11-1; D gene: TRBD1; CDR3 DNA: TGTGCCAGCAGCCCCCGACAGGGTGAGGAAAAACTGTTTTTT; CDR3 protein: CASSPRQGEEKLFF
clone size: -; J gene: TRBJ2-1; V gene: TRBV10-3; D gene: TRBD2; CDR3 DNA: TGTGCCATCAGTGAGACTAGCGGTTACAATGAGCAGTTCTTC; CDR3 protein: CAISETSGYNEQFF
clone size: -; J gene: TRBJ1-5; V gene: TRBV7-8; D gene: -; CDR3 DNA: TGTGCCAGCAGCTTAGGTAGTCCGACAGTAGGTCAGCCCCAGCATTTT; CDR3 protein: CASSLGSPTVGQPQHF
clone size: -; J gene: TRBJ1-1; V gene: TRBV6-1; D gene: TRBD1; CDR3 DNA: TGTGCCAGCAGTGAGGTTGGGACAGGGGGCACTGAAGCTTTCTTT; CDR3 protein: CASSEVGTGGTEAFF
clone size: -; J gene: TRBJ2-1; V gene: TRBV9; D gene: TRBD2; CDR3 DNA: TGTGCCAGCTCAACTAGCGGGGTTTCCTACAATGAGCAGTTCTTC; CDR3 protein: CASSTSGVSYNEQFF
clone size: -; J gene: TRBJ2-1; V gene: TRBV10-1; D gene: TRBD2; CDR3 DNA: TGCGCCAGCAGTGAGGGAATAGCGGGGGCTTACAATGAGCAGTTCTTC; CDR3 protein: CASSEGIAGAYNEQFF
clone size: -; J gene: TRBJ1-5; V gene: TRBV2; D gene: TRBD1; CDR3 DNA: TGTGCCAGTAAAGGACAGGGCAACAATCAGCCCCAGCATTTT; CDR3 protein: CASKGQGNNQPQHF
clone size: -; J gene: TRBJ2-6; V gene: TRBV3-1/TRBV3-2; D gene: TRBD1; CDR3 DNA: TGTGCCAGCAGCCAAGATACAGGGGCCTACTCTGGGGCCAACGTCCTGACTTTC; CDR3 protein: CASSQDTGAYSGANVLTF
clone size: -; J gene: TRBJ2-1; V gene: TRBV7-9; D gene: TRBD2; CDR3 DNA: TGTGCCAGCAGCAGGCTAGCGGGAGACTACAATGAGCAGTTCTTC; CDR3 protein: CASSRLAGDYNEQFF
clone size: -; J gene: TRBJ1-1; V gene: TRBV5-6; D gene: -; CDR3 DNA: TGTGCCAGCAGCTTCGACACCAACCGTGGCACTGAAGCTTTCTTT; CDR3 protein: CASSFDTNRGTEAFF
clone size: -; J gene: TRBJ1-5; V gene: TRBV5-8; D gene: -; CDR3 DNA: TGTGCCAGCAGCTGGAGGGGTCAGCCCCAGCATTTT; CDR3 protein: CASSWRGQPQHF
clone size: few; J gene: TRBJ1-4; V gene: TRBV19; D gene: TRBD1; CDR3 DNA: TGTGCCAGTAGCACAGGGGTAATCAATGAAAAACTGTTTTTT; CDR3 protein: CASSTGVINEKLFF
clone size: -; J gene: TRBJ1-2; V gene: TRBV3-1/TRBV3-2; D gene: -; CDR3 DNA: TGTGCCAGCAGCCCTCAGCCGGGGAACTATGGCTACACCTTC; CDR3 protein: CASSPQPGNYGYTF
clone size: once; J gene: TRBJ2-2; V gene: TRBV19; D gene: TRBD2; CDR3 DNA: TGTGCCAGTAGGGGTGGAGCGGGAGTAGGCGGGGAGCTGTTTTTT; CDR3 protein: CASRGGAGVGGELFF
clone size: -; J gene: TRBJ1-5; V gene: TRBV6-1; D gene: -; CDR3 DNA: TGTGCCAGCAGTGACGGCGGCAGAACGTATAGCAATCAGCCCCAGCATTTT; CDR3 protein: CASSDGGRTYSNQPQHF
clone size: once; J gene: TRBJ2-7; V gene: TRBV12-3/TRBV12-4; D gene: TRBD1; CDR3 DNA: TGTGCCAGCAGTCCGAGGGGGCTCGAGCAGTACTTC; CDR3 protein: CASSPRGLEQYF
clone size: -; J gene: TRBJ2-5; V gene: TRBV19; D gene: TRBD1; CDR3 DNA: TGTGCCACCACCGGCACAGGGGCCCGGACCCAGTACTTC; CDR3 protein: CATTGTGARTQYF
clone size: -; J gene: TRBJ2-1; V gene: TRBV6-6; D gene: TRBD2; CDR3 DNA: TGTGCCAGCAGCCTCTCCGGGACTAGCAGCAATGAGCAGTTCTTC; CDR3 protein: CASSLSGTSSNEQFF
clone size: -; J gene: TRBJ2-3; V gene: TRBV7-9; D gene: -; CDR3 DNA: TGTGCCAGCAGCCCCAAGGGGGGAGGGCCCACAGATACGCAGTATTTT; CDR3 protein: CASSPKGGGPTDTQYF
clone size: -; J gene: TRBJ1-1; V gene: TRBV7-9; D gene: -; CDR3 DNA: TGTGCCAGCAGCCATTTGGGGGGCACTGAAGCTTTCTTT; CDR3 protein: CASSHLGGTEAFF
clone size: -; J gene: TRBJ2-5; V gene: TRBV28; D gene: -; CDR3 DNA: TGTGCCAGCGCGAACGGCGGCCGGGAGACCCAGTACTTC; CDR3 protein: CASANGGRETQYF
clone size: -; J gene: TRBJ2-5; V gene: TRBV11-2; D gene: -; CDR3 DNA: TGTGCCAGCAGCTCCACGGGGCAAGAGACCCAGTACTTC; CDR3 protein: CASSSTGQETQYF
clone size: -; J gene: TRBJ1-4; V gene: TRBV5-1; D gene: -; CDR3 DNA: TGCGCCAGCAGCCCGACGCATGGGGGACTTAGGAATGAAAAACTGTTTTTT; CDR3 protein: CASSPTHGGLRNEKLFF
clone size: -; J gene: TRBJ2-2; V gene: TRBV5-5; D gene: -; CDR3 DNA: TGTGCCAGCAGCGCCCTAGGCCCCGGGGAGCTGTTTTTT; CDR3 protein: CASSALGPGELFF
clone size: -; J gene: TRBJ2-3; V gene: TRBV7-6; D gene: TRBD2; CDR3 DNA: TGTGCCAGCAGCTTAGGGAGCGGGGGGCTCACAGATACGCAGTATTTT; CDR3 protein: CASSLGSGGLTDTQYF
clone size: -; J gene: TRBJ1-2; V gene: TRBV6-5; D gene: TRBD1; CDR3 DNA: TGTGCCAGCAGCTCGGGACAGTTCAGTGGCTACACCTTC; CDR3 protein: CASSSGQFSGYTF
clone size: -; J gene: TRBJ1-2; V gene: TRBV2; D gene: TRBD1; CDR3 DNA: TGTGCCAGCAGCCTGCCGGGACAGAACTATGGCTACACCTTC; CDR3 protein: CASSLPGQNYGYTF
clone size: -; J gene: TRBJ1-1; V gene: TRBV5-1; D gene: -; CDR3 DNA: TGCGCCAGCAGCTCTCAGACAGGCTTGAACACTGAAGCTTTCTTT; CDR3 protein: CASSSQTGLNTEAFF
clone size: -; J gene: TRBJ1-2; V gene: TRBV29-1; D gene: -; CDR3 DNA: TGCAGCGTTCCTGGTTCTACCGGGGTTACAAGGAACTATGGCTACACCTTC; CDR3 protein: CSVPGSTGVTRNYGYTF
clone size: -; J gene: TRBJ1-2; V gene: TRBV5-1; D gene: TRBD1; CDR3 DNA: TGCGCCAGCAGCTTGGAACAGGGGACGCGGGGCTACACCTTC; CDR3 protein: CASSLEQGTRGYTF
clone size: few; J gene: TRBJ1-2; V gene: TRBV29-1; D gene: -; CDR3 DNA: TGCAGCGTTGAGGAAACAAAGGCAGGAATAGTTGTTGGTGGCTACACCTTC; CDR3 protein: CSVEETKAGIVVGGYTF
clone size: -; J gene: TRBJ2-1; V gene: TRBV5-1; D gene: TRBD2; CDR3 DNA: TGCGCCAGCAGCTTGGCGGGACTAGCGGGGGGGTTCTACAATGAGCAGTTCTTC; CDR3 protein: CASSLAGLAGGFYNEQFF
clone size: -; J gene: TRBJ1-1; V gene: TRBV10-3; D gene: -; CDR3 DNA: TGTGCCATCAGTGAAGCTGGAGACACTGAAGCTTTCTTT; CDR3 protein: CAISEAGDTEAFF
clone size: few; J gene: TRBJ1-5; V gene: TRBV19; D gene: TRBD1; CDR3 DNA: TGTGCCAGTAGTATTGAGGAGACAGGGGACTATAGCAATCAGCCCCAGCATTTT; CDR3 protein: CASSIEETGDYSNQPQHF
clone size: -; J gene: TRBJ2-7; V gene: TRBV10-1; D gene: -; CDR3 DNA: TGCGCCAGCAGTCTAGGGGGCGAGCAGTACTTC; CDR3 protein: CASSLGGEQYF
clone size: -; J gene: TRBJ1-1; V gene: TRBV5-1; D gene: -; CDR3 DNA: TGCGCCAGCAGCTTGGCCTGGGGGCGGAACACTGAAGCTTTCTTT; CDR3 protein: CASSLAWGRNTEAFF